The 12 T cell receptor beta chains reported below all come from one sample, sequenced in a study of blood T cell repertoires in COVID-19. The protocol was immunoSEQ multiplex PCR, while the TCRdb copy is restricted to in-frame clones and leaves out a portion. The table records 300,000 or so clones, about 91% of them present only once. The specimen sequenced was peripheral blood. Receptors originate from a woman aged 30 to 39 who had recovered from COVID-19.

The chain combines TRBV7-2 with TRBJ1-2, with D unclear. This CDR3 is 13 amino acids long. The V gene lost 1 base and the J gene lost 4 bases, with 7 bases spanning the gap. CDR1 is SGHTA and CDR2 is FQGNSA in the germline V gene. This chain's CDR3 is CASSLGQPYGYTF. DNA for the CDR3: TGTGCCAGCAGCTTAGGGCAACCCTATGGCTACACCTTC.

The chain employs TRBV3-1 (or the pseudogene TRBV3-2) and TRBJ1-1; TRBD1 matches at 7 bases. The CDR3 consists of 14 residues. Germline values: CDR1 LGHDT, CDR2 YNNKEL (reference sequence). The V segment lost 2 bases and the J segment 2 bases; nucleotides outside the gene matches: 2. The CDR3 DNA is TGTGCCAGCAGCCAAACAGGGGCAAACACTGAAGCTTTCTTT. Its protein product is CASSQTGANTEAFF.

The V gene is TRBV4-1, the J gene TRBJ2-2; 9 bases line up with TRBD2. CDR3 length: 18 amino acids. V trimming: 2 bases; J trimming: 4 bases; junction bases outside the gene matches: 11. Germline assignment: CDR1 MGHRA and CDR2 YSYEKL. CDR3 sequence reads: CASSQHTGTSWVTGELFF. In nucleotides, the CDR3 is TGCGCCAGCAGCCAACATACAGGGACTAGCTGGGTCACCGGGGAGCTGTTTTTT.

The rearrangement links TRBV5-1 to TRBJ1-2; 7 bases fit TRBD1. The germline V gene has CDR1 SGHRS and CDR2 YFSETQ. Trimming cost V 4 bases and J 2 bases; bases outside gene matches: 5. This CDR3 is built from 14 residues. The CDR3 DNA is TGCGCCAGCAGCCGGGACAGACAAAACTATGGCTACACCTTC. As protein: CASSRDRQNYGYTF.

This chain links TRBV6-2 or TRBV6-3 with TRBJ1-1; D is unclear. In germline, CDR1 is MNHEY, CDR2 SVGEGT. V lost 4 bases, J lost 1 base, and 7 bases lay in between. The CDR3 length is 13 residues. For the CDR3, the DNA is TGTGCCAGCAGTTCAAACTGGAACACTGAAGCTTTCTTT. Translated, it gives CASSSNWNTEAFF.

This CDR3 is CASSNGLRDEQFF. DNA of the CDR3: TGTGCCAGCAGCAACGGCCTCAGGGATGAGCAGTTCTTC. The chain combines TRBV11-2 with TRBJ2-1; perhaps TRBD1 as D (5 bases). Trimming took off 5 bases at V and 8 bases at J, with 13 bases between the two ends. CDR3 length: 13 residues. Germline-derived CDR1 and CDR2 are SGHAT and FQNNGV.

This rearrangement joins TRBV28 to TRBJ1-4, with a weak D call TRBD1 (6 bases). From germline, CDR1 is MDHEN and CDR2 SYDVKM. This CDR3 has 16 residues. The V end lost 3 bases, the J end lost 3 bases, and 14 bases lay between the germline ends. CDR3 sequence: CASSFQQGRANEKLFF. The DNA of the CDR3 is TGTGCCAGCAGTTTCCAACAGGGTAGGGCTAATGAAAAACTGTTTTTT.

This rearrangement joins TRBV7-3 to TRBJ2-3; 12 bases line up with TRBD2. Per germline, CDR1 SGHTA and CDR2 FQGTGA. Trimming at V came to 4 bases and at J to 2 bases, leaving 7 bases not matched to a gene. The CDR3 has 17 amino acids. The CDR3 DNA sequence: TGTGCCAGCAGCTCCTTTGGACTAGCGGGGACCACAGATACGCAGTATTTT. Translating gives CASSSFGLAGTTDTQYF. The full variable domain, in which reference TRBV7-3 and TRBJ2-3 provide the parts outside the CDR3, is GAGVSQTPSNKVTEKGKYVELRCDPISGHTALYWYRQSLGQGPEFLIYFQGTGAADDSGLPNDRFFAVRPEGSVSTLKIQRTERGDSAVYLCASSSFGLAGTTDTQYFGPGTRLTVL.

This clone was seen only once. V gene TRBV6-5 combines with J gene TRBJ1-1; D unclear. CDR3 length: 15 residues. From germline, CDR1 is MNHEY and CDR2 SVGAGI. V dropped 2 bases and J dropped 1 base, with 11 bases sitting between them. CDR3 protein: CASSYRTSPNTEAFF. The CDR3 nucleotides are TGTGCCAGCAGTTACCGGACTTCCCCGAACACTGAAGCTTTCTTT.

In this sample, this clone turned up a few times. The chain combines TRBV5-5 with TRBJ1-5, with unresolved D. This CDR3 spans 14 amino acids. Trimming pared 1 base from V and 1 base from J, leaving 6 bases between. Germline CDR1 reads SGHKS; CDR2 reads YYEKEE (reference sequence). As DNA, the CDR3 is TGTGCCAGCAGCTTGCGAGAGAGCAATCAGCCCCAGCATTTT. This codes for CASSLRESNQPQHF.

The V and J genes are TRBV7-9 and TRBJ1-3, with a tentative D call TRBD1 (5 bases). Trimming left V 6 bases short and J 6 bases short, with 15 bases between. The CDR3 consists of 14 residues. The germline V gene has CDR1 SEHNR and CDR2 FQNEAQ (reference sequence). CDR3 sequence: CASSSDDRVNTIYF. The CDR3 bases are TGTGCCAGCAGTTCCGACGACAGAGTAAACACCATATATTTT.

This clone has only one observation. V usage is TRBV9 and J usage is TRBJ1-1, with a tentative D call TRBD1 (5 bases). Between the trimmed V and J ends, which lost 3 bases and 2 bases, there was a span of 8 bases. The germline V gene encodes CDR1 SGDLS and CDR2 YYNGEE. The CDR3 loop spans 13 amino acids. CDR3 loop: CASSADSNTEAFF. The DNA for the CDR3 is TGTGCCAGCAGCGCCGACAGTAACACTGAAGCTTTCTTT.